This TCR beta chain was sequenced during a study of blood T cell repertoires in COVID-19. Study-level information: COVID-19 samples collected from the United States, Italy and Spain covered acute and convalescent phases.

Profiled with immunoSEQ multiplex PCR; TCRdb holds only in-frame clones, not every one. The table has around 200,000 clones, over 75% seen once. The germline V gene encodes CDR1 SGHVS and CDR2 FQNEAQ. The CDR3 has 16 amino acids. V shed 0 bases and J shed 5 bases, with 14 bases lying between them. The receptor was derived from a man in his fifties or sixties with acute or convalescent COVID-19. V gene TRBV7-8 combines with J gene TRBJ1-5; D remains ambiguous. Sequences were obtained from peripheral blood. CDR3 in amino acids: CASSLANPIVDQPQHF. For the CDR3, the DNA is TGTGCCAGCAGCTTAGCTAACCCTATCGTGGATCAGCCCCAGCATTTT.